This paragraph reports one T cell receptor (beta chain). Its antigen is unknown. The whole isolated RNA underwent reverse transcription, so sequencing captured expressed TCRB transcripts. The table came from immunoSEQ multiplex PCR; TCRdb's copy has only in-frame clones and leaves some out. The sample lists roughly 300,000 clones; 14% were seen once. The data were taken from a study of beta chain features in type 1 diabetes. About the study: Across every sample, about 100 million sorted cells were examined in total.

Trimming cost V 4 bases and J 5 bases, with 12 bases left between them. The CDR3 totals 13 residues. The germline CDR1 and CDR2 sequences are SQVTM and ANQGSEA. General observations from the study: Moderately but significantly shorter TCRB CDR3s were found in Type 1 diabetes patients in all four CD4+ subsets.

This receptor was obtained from a man aged 25-45 years with type 1 diabetes. The material sequenced was naive CD4+ T cells from blood. The chain is built from TRBV29-1 and TRBJ1-5; D uncertain. The CDR3, as DNA: TGCAGCGTTGGCATGGGAGGTGATCAGCCCCAGCATTTT. Translating gives CSVGMGGDQPQHF.